This T cell receptor beta chain is from a study of blood T cell repertoires in COVID-19. Background on the study: Sites in the United States, Italy and Spain provided acute and convalescent COVID-19 samples. T cells, B-cell-depleted T cells, or PBMCs provided the cDNA or gDNA that served as material.

Germline CDR1 and CDR2: SGHRS and YFSETQ. J was trimmed by 2 bases and V by 4 bases; bases with no gene match: 11. This CDR3 spans 18 amino acids. Here immunoSEQ multiplex PCR was the method, and the copy in TCRdb shows in-frame clones only, minus some. The table lists roughly 300,000 clones, around 87% of them singletons, with 1.5% in the top ten. This receptor was identified in a woman aged 40 to 50 who had recovered from COVID-19. This chain links TRBV5-1 with TRBJ2-7; 14 bases match TRBD2. The sample comprised peripheral blood. The CDR3 DNA sequence: TGCGCCAGCAGCCGCCGGGGACTAGCGGGGGCCGTTACCTACGAGCAGTACTTC. Amino acid sequence: CASSRRGLAGAVTYEQYF.